These 5 T cell receptor beta chains were sequenced from one sample in a study of Ad26.COV2.S vaccination and SARS-CoV-2 variants. Measured with immunoSEQ multiplex PCR; TCRdb has only the in-frame clones, and not every one. The sample lists 350,000 to 450,000 clones, about 90% occurring once. The sequenced sample was peripheral blood, obtained after recovery from COVID-19. Every receptor here comes from a human donor who had recovered from COVID-19.

A few counts support this clone. The chain joins TRBV12-3 or TRBV12-4 to TRBJ2-7; TRBD1 is a possible D gene (5 bases). This CDR3 has 12 residues. V was shortened by 4 bases and J by 6 bases, with 10 bases between the two germline ends. CDR3: CASSSGFREQYF. CDR3 nucleotides: TGTGCCAGCAGTTCAGGGTTCCGCGAGCAGTACTTC.

The chain has TRBV6-1 and TRBJ1-6; 7 bases match TRBD1. Germline V gene lookup returns CDR1 MNHNS and CDR2 SASEGT. The CDR3 spans 15 residues. The ends lost 10 bases at V and 1 base at J; junction bases unmatched: 7. CDR3 coding DNA: TGTGCCACTGGCCAGACAGGGTCCTATAATTCACCCCTCCACTTT. This translates into CATGQTGSYNSPLHF.

The CDR3 DNA reads TGTGCCAGCAGTTTCGAACCATCGAACACTGAAGCTTTCTTT. Protein: CASSFEPSNTEAFF. This chain uses TRBV27 with TRBJ1-1; the D is unclear. Germline CDR1 and CDR2: MNHEY and SMNVEV (reference sequence). CDR3 length equals 14 residues. The germline V and J ends were trimmed by 3 bases and 1 base, with 9 bases remaining between them.

This sequence joins TRBV14 and TRBJ2-3, with D tentatively TRBD1 (5 bases). Germline values: CDR1 SGHDN, CDR2 FVKESK. This CDR3 has 15 amino acids. The V gene lost 1 base and the J gene lost 4 bases, with 12 bases spanning the gap. The CDR3 loop reads CASSQALGQADTQYF. CDR3 nucleotides: TGTGCCAGCAGCCAAGCTTTGGGGCAGGCAGATACGCAGTATTTT. Together with reference TRBV14 and TRBJ2-3, the CDR3 gives the full variable domain: EAGVTQFPSHSVIEKGQTVTLRCDPISGHDNLYWYRRVMGKEIKFLLHFVKESKQDESGMPNNRFLAERTGGTYSTLKVQPAELEDSGVYFCASSQALGQADTQYFGPGTRLTVL.

The chain is built from TRBV11-2 and TRBJ2-1; the D is unclear. The CDR3 contains 13 residues. CDR1 SGHAT and CDR2 FQNNGV come from the germline V gene. Trimming removed 2 bases at V and 6 bases at J, with 8 bases between. CDR3 protein: CASSLTTTNEQFF. The CDR3 bases are TGTGCCAGCAGCTTAACGACCACCAATGAGCAGTTCTTC. Full variable domain (remainder filled in from reference TRBV11-2 and TRBJ2-1): EAGVAQSPRYKIIEKRQSVAFWCNPISGHATLYWYQQILGQGPKLLIQFQNNGVVDDSQLPKDRFSAERLKGVDSTLKIQPAKLEDSAVYLCASSLTTTNEQFFGPGTRLTVL.